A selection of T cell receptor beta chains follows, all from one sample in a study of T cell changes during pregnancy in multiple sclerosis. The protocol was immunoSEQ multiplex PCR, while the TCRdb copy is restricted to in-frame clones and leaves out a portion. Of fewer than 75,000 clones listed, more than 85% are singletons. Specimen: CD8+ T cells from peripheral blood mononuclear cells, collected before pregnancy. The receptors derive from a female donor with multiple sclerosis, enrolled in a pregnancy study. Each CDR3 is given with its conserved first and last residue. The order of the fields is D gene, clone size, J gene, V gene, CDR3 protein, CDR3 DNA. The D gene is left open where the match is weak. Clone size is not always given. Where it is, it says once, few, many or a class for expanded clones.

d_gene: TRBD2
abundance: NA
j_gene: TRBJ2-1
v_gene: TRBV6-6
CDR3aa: CASSHLAGGDNEQFF
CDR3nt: TGTGCCAGCAGTCACCTAGCGGGGGGAGACAATGAGCAGTTCTTC

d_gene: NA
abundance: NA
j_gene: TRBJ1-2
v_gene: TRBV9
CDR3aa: CASSVEGVNYGYTF
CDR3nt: TGTGCCAGCAGCGTAGAGGGGGTTAACTATGGCTACACCTTC

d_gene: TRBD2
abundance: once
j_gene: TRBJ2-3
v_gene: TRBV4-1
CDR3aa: CASSQDGLAEISSTDTQYF
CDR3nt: TGCGCCAGCAGCCAAGATGGGCTAGCGGAGATTTCTAGCACAGATACGCAGTATTTT

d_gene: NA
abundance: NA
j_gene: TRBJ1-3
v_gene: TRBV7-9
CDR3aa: CASSLEETGSGNTIYF
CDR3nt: TGTGCCAGCAGCTTAGAGGAAACAGGCTCTGGAAACACCATATATTTT

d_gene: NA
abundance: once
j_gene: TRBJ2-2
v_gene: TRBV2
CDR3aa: CASSEALGGVNTGELFF
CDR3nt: TGTGCCAGCAGTGAAGCGCTAGGGGGGGTGAACACCGGGGAGCTGTTTTTT

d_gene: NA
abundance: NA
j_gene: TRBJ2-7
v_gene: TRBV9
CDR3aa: CASSVGGGAPHEQYF
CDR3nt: TGTGCCAGCAGCGTAGGTGGAGGGGCCCCCCACGAGCAGTACTTC

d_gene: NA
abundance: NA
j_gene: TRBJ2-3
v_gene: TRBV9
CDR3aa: CASSLWGGATDTQYF
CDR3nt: TGTGCCAGCAGCCTCTGGGGGGGGGCCACAGATACGCAGTATTTT

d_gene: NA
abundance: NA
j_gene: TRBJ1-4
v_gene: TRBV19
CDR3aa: CASSMGGEGTNEKLFF
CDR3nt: TGTGCCAGTAGTATGGGGGGGGAAGGAACTAATGAAAAACTGTTTTTT

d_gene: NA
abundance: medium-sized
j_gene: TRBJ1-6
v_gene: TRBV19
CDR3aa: CACGGRIYNSPLHF
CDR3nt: TGTGCCTGTGGAGGGAGAATATATAATTCACCCCTCCACTTT

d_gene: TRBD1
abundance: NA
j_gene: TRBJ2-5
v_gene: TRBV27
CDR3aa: CASSLYGTGSYQETQYF
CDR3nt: TGTGCCAGCAGTTTATACGGGACAGGGTCCTACCAAGAGACCCAGTACTTC

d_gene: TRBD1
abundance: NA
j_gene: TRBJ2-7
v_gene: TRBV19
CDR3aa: CASSIEPGGYEQYF
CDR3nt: TGTGCCAGTAGTATAGAGCCAGGGGGCTACGAGCAGTACTTC

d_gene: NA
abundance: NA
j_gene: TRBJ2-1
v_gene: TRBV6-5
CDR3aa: CASSYVLGDNEQFF
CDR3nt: TGTGCCAGCAGTTACGTCTTGGGCGACAATGAGCAGTTCTTC

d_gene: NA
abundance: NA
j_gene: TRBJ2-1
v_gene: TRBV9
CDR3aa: CASSASTGVHYEQFF
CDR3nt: TGTGCCAGCAGCGCGTCGACTGGAGTACACTATGAGCAGTTCTTC

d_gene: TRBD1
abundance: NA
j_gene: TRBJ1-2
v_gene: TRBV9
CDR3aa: CASSVALTGEGDYGYTF
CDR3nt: TGTGCCAGCAGCGTAGCCCTGACAGGGGAGGGGGACTATGGCTACACCTTC

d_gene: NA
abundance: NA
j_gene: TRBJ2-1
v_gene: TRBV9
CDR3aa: CASSVYLGGDNEQFF
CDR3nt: TGTGCCAGCAGCGTTTACTTAGGGGGAGACAATGAGCAGTTCTTC

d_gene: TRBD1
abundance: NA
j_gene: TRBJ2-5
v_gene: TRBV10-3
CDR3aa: CAISSQGEETQYF
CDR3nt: TGTGCCATCAGTAGCCAGGGGGAAGAGACCCAGTACTTC

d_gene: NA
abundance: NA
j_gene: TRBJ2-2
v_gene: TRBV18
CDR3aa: CASSPTPGYTGELFF
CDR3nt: TGTGCCAGCTCACCGACCCCCGGGTACACCGGGGAGCTGTTTTTT

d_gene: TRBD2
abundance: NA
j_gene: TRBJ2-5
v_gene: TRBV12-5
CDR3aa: CASGLLAGGQETQYF
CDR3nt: TGTGCTAGTGGCTTACTAGCGGGGGGGCAAGAGACCCAGTACTTC

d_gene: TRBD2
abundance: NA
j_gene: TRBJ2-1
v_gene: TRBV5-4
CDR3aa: CASSLPGLAGGRDEQFF
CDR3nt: TGTGCCAGCAGCTTGCCGGGACTAGCGGGGGGGAGGGATGAGCAGTTCTTC

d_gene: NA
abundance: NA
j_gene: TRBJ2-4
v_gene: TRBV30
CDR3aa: CAWSVLANIQYF
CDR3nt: TGTGCCTGGAGTGTGCTAGCGAACATTCAGTACTTC

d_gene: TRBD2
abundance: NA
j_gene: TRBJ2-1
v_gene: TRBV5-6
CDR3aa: CASSSGLWEQFF
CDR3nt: TGTGCCAGCAGCTCGGGACTATGGGAACAGTTCTTC

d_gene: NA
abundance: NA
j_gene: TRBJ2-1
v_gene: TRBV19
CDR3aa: CASSIVRYNEQFF
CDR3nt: TGTGCCAGTAGTATAGTTCGCTACAATGAGCAGTTCTTC

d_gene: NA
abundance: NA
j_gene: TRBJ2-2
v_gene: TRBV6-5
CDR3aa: CASSQGTGELFF
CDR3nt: TGTGCCAGCAGCCAGGGAACCGGGGAGCTGTTTTTT

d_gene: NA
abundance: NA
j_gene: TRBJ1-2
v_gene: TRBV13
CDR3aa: CASSLGRTVYGYTF
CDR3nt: TGTGCCAGCAGCTTAGGGCGGACAGTCTATGGCTACACCTTC

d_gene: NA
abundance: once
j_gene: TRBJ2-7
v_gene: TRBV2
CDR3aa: CASSEPDGQISYEQYF
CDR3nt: TGTGCCAGCAGTGAACCAGACGGACAGATTTCCTACGAGCAGTACTTC

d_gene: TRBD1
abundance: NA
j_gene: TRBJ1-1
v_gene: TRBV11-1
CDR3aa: CASSLQGAAEAFF
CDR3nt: TGTGCCAGCAGTTTACAGGGGGCCGCTGAAGCTTTCTTT

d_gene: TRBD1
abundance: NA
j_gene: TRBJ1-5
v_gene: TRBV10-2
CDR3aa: CASNGQETSNQPQHF
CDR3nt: TGCGCCAGCAACGGACAGGAGACTAGCAATCAGCCCCAGCATTTT

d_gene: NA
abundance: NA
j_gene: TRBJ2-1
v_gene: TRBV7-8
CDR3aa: CASSFRSATHNEQFF
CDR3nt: TGTGCCAGCAGCTTTCGAAGCGCAACCCACAATGAGCAGTTCTTC

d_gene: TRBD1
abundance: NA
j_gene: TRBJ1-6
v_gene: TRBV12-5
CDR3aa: CARNLNDRDNSPLHF
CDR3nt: TGTGCTAGAAACCTTAATGACAGGGACAATTCACCCCTCCACTTT

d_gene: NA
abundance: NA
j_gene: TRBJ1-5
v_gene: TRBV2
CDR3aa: CASSLAMGGNQPQHF
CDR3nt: TGTGCCAGCAGTCTAGCTATGGGGGGAAATCAGCCCCAGCATTTT

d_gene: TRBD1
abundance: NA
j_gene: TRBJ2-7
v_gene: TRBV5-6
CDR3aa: CASSLTGTGDTYEQYF
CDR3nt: TGTGCCAGCAGCTTGACGGGGACAGGGGATACCTACGAGCAGTACTTC

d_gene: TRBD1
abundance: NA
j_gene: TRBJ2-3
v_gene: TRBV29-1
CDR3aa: CSVEGDSSTDTQYF
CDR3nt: TGCAGCGTTGAGGGGGACAGCAGCACAGATACGCAGTATTTT

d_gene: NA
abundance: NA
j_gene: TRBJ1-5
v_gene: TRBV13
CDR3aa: CASSPPGANQPQHF
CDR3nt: TGTGCCAGCAGCCCCCCGGGAGCCAATCAGCCCCAGCATTTT

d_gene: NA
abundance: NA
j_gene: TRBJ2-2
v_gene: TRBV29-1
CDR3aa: CSVEEKLTGELFF
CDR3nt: TGCAGCGTTGAAGAAAAGCTTACCGGGGAGCTGTTTTTT

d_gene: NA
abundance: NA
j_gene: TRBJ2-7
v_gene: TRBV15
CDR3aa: CATSISGTSYEQYF
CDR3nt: TGTGCCACCAGCATTTCCGGGACTTCCTACGAGCAGTACTTC

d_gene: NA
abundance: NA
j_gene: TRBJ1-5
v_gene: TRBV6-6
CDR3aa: CASSYMAGVQPQHF
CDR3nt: TGTGCCAGCAGTTACATGGCAGGGGTGCAGCCCCAGCATTTT

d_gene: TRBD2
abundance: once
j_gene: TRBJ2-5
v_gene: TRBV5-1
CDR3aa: CASSFEPTSGGETQYF
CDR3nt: TGCGCCAGCAGCTTCGAACCAACTAGCGGGGGGGAGACCCAGTACTTC